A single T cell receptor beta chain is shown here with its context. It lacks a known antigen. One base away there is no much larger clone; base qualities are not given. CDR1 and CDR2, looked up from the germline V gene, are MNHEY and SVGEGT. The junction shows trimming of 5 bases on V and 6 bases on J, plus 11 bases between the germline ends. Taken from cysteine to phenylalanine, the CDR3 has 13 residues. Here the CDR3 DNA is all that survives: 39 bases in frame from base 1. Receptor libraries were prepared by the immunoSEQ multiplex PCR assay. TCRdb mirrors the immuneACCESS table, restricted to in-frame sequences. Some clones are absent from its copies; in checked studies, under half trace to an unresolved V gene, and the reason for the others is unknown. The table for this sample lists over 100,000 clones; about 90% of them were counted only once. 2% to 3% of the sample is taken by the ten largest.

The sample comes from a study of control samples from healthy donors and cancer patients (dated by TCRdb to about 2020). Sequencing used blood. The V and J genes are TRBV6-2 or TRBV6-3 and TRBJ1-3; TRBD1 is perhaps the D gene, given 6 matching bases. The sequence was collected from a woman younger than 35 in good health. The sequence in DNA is TGTGCCAGCAGTACCGGGACAAAAAACACCATATATTTT. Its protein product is CASSTGTKNTIYF.